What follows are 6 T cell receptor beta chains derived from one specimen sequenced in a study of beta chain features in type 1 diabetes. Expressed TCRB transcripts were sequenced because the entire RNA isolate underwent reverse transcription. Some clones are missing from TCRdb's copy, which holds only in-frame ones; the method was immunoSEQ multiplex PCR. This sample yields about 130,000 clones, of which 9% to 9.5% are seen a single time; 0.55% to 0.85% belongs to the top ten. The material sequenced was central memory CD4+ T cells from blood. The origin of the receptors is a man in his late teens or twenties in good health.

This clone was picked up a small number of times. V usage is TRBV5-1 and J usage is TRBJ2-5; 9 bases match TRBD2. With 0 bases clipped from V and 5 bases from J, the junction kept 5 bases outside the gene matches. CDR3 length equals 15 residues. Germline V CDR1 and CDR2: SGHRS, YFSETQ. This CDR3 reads CASSLAPSGVETQYF. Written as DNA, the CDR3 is TGCGCCAGCAGCTTGGCCCCTAGCGGGGTTGAGACCCAGTACTTC. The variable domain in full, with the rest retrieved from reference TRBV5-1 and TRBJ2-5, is KAGVTQTPRYLIKTRGQQVTLSCSPISGHRSVSWYQQTPGQGLQFLFEYFSETQRNKGNFPGRFSGRQFSNSRSEMNVSTLELGDSALYLCASSLAPSGVETQYFGPGTRLLVL.

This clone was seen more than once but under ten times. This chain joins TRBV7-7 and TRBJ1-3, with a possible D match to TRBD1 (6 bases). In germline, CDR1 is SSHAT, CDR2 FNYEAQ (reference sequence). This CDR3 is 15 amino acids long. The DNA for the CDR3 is TGTCCATCATACCCAGGGGCGCGGACTGGAAACACCATATATTTT. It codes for CPSYPGARTGNTIYF.

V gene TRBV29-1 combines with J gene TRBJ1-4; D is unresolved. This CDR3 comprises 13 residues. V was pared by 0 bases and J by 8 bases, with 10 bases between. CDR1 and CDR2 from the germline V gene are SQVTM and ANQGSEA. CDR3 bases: TGCAGCGTTGAAGATATAACGGGAGAAAAACTGTTTTTT. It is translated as CSVEDITGEKLFF. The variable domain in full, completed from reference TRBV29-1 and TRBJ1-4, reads SAVISQKPSRDICQRGTSLTIQCQVDSQVTMMFWYRQQPGQSLTLIATANQGSEATYESGFVIDKFPISRPNLTFSTLTVSNMSPEDSSIYLCSVEDITGEKLFFGSGTQLSVL.

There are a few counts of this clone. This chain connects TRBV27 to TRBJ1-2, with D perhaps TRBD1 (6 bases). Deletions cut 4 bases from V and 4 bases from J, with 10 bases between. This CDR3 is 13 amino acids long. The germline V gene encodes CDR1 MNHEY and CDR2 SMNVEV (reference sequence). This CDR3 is CASSSTGFYGYTF. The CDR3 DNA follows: TGTGCCAGCAGTTCGACAGGCTTCTATGGCTACACCTTC.

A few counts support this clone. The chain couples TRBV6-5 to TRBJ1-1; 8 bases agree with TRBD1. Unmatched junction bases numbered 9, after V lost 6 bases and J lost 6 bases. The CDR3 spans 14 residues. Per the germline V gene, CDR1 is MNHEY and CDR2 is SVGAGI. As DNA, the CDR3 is TGTGCCAGCAGAAAACCCCAGGGGGCCTCTGAAGCTTTCTTT. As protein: CASRKPQGASEAFF.

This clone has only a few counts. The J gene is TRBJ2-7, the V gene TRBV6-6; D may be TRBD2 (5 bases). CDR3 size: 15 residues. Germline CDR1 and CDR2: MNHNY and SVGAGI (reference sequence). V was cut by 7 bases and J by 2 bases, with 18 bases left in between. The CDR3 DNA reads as TGTGCCAGCACCTCCACGGGAAACAGCCCCTACGAGCAGTACTTC. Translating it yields CASTSTGNSPYEQYF.